These 14 T cell receptor beta chains were sequenced from one sample in a study of T-cell memory formation after mild COVID-19. One entry per CDR3 protein, called by TCRdb with MiXCR from the 5' RACE reads. The table records some 180,000 distinct CDR3 sequences, approximately 17% of them present only once. Specimen: PBMCs or a T cell subset sorted from them (not recorded which). Source of these receptors: a man aged 18 to 29 who had mild COVID-19 (a few samples of this study predate the infection). Cell type and time point are not known.

This clonotype was seen only a few times. J is TRBJ2-3 and V is TRBV5-1, with a tentative D call TRBD2 (7 bases). This CDR3 spans 16 amino acids. Trimming pared 6 bases from V and 0 bases from J, leaving 17 bases between. The germline gives CDR1 SGHRS, CDR2 YFSETQ. CDR3: CASKRGVAGSTDTQYF. The CDR3 DNA follows: TGCGCCAGCAAAAGGGGGGTAGCGGGCAGCACAGATACGCAGTATTTT.

This clonotype has a handful of counts. The J gene is TRBJ1-2, the V gene TRBV7-6, with D unclear. Trimming cost V 4 bases and J 4 bases, with 13 bases left between them. This CDR3 has 14 residues. Germline V gene sequence: CDR1 SGHVS, CDR2 FNYEAQ. CDR3 sequence reads: CASSSTSGGYGYTF. The CDR3 region has the DNA TGTGCCAGCAGCTCAACCTCGGGTGGCTATGGCTACACCTTC.

This clonotype occurred a few times. The V and J genes are TRBV5-1 and TRBJ1-1; TRBD1 matches 9 bases. Trimming took 0 bases from V and 8 from J; bases not matched to a gene: 5. Germline CDR1 SGHRS, CDR2 YFSETQ. This CDR3 has 14 residues. CDR3 protein: CASSLAPGQGEAFF. The CDR3 DNA reads as TGCGCCAGCAGCTTGGCCCCGGGACAGGGCGAAGCTTTCTTT.

This clonotype has a handful of counts. Written as DNA, the CDR3 is TGTGCCACCAGCTTTCGACGACCCTCCTACAATGAGCAGTTCTTC. Encoded protein: CATSFRRPSYNEQFF. The rearrangement links TRBV15 to TRBJ2-1, with D hard to call. Looked up from germline, CDR1 is LNHNV and CDR2 is YYDKDF (reference sequence). V lost 5 bases and J lost 0, with 11 bases in between. CDR3 length: 15 amino acids.

This clonotype has only a few counts. V and J are TRBV5-1 and TRBJ2-3; no clear D gene. In germline, CDR1 is SGHRS, CDR2 YFSETQ. V gave up 4 bases and J gave up 8 bases, with 17 bases separating them. This CDR3 is 14 amino acids long. The CDR3 reads CASSRDPAVGTQYF. The CDR3 DNA is TGCGCCAGCAGCCGAGACCCAGCAGTGGGTACGCAGTATTTT.

The rearrangement links TRBV21-1 to TRBJ1-2; the table calls TRBD1, which could not be checked here. TRBV21-1 counts as a pseudogene. The CDR3 is made up of 14 amino acids. CDR3 sequence: CASSKEARDDGYTF. CDR3 bases: TGTGCCAGCAGCAAAGAGGCCAGGGATGATGGCTACACCTTC.

The V call is TRBV6-4, the J call TRBJ2-6; 7 bases line up with TRBD2. Germline V gene lookup returns CDR1 MRHNA and CDR2 SNTAGT. The CDR3 loop spans 16 amino acids. Losses at the gene ends were 8 bases for V and 0 bases for J; bases not matched to a gene: 7. The CDR3 sequence is CASSRGSTSGANVLTF. DNA of the CDR3: TGTGCCAGCTCGCGGGGGTCCACCTCTGGGGCCAACGTCCTGACTTTC.

In this sample, this clonotype turned up a few times. The rearrangement uses TRBV12-3 or TRBV12-4 and TRBJ1-6; TRBD1 might be the D (6 bases). The V end was cut by 6 bases, the J end by 10 bases, with 13 bases between. The CDR3 extends over 13 amino acids. This chain's CDR3 is CASRGAVWSPLHF. DNA for the CDR3: TGTGCCAGCAGGGGGGCGGTCTGGTCACCCCTCCACTTT.

The chain has TRBV3-1 and TRBJ2-4, with D unresolved. This CDR3 has 13 residues. The V end was cut by 0 bases, the J end by 9 bases, with 9 bases between. Germline V CDR1 and CDR2: LGHDT, YNNKEL (reference sequence). CDR3 sequence reads: CASSQEATGIQYF. DNA of the CDR3: TGTGCCAGCAGCCAAGAGGCGACGGGCATTCAGTACTTC.

This chain joins TRBV3-1 and TRBJ2-6; D is unresolved. The V end lost 4 bases, the J end lost 4 bases, and 11 bases lay between the germline ends. Germline values: CDR1 LGHDT, CDR2 YNNKEL (reference sequence). CDR3 length: 15 residues. Here the CDR3 DNA reads TGTGCCAGCAGCCCAGGCCTGACGGGGGCCAACGTCCTGACTTTC. Residues: CASSPGLTGANVLTF. Complete variable domain (other parts from reference TRBV3-1 and TRBJ2-6): DTAVSQTPKYLVTQMGNDKSIKCEQNLGHDTMYWYKQDSKKFLKIMFSYNNKELIINETVPNRFSPKSPDKAHLNLHINSLELGDSAVYFCASSPGLTGANVLTFGAGSRLTVL.

This sequence joins TRBV5-4 and TRBJ2-7; TRBD2 aligns across 7 bases. The CDR3 extends over 13 amino acids. The ends lost 4 bases at V and 4 bases at J; junction bases unmatched: 5. Germline V gives CDR1 SGHNT, CDR2 YYREEE (reference sequence). CDR3 in DNA: TGTGCCAGCAGCCCGACGGGGGGATACGAGCAGTACTTC. Translation gives CASSPTGGYEQYF.

In its sample, this clonotype was seen a few times. The gene calls are TRBV4-3 and TRBJ2-5; no clear D. Germline V gives CDR1 LGHNA, CDR2 YSLEER. V lost 1 base and J lost 1, with 7 bases in between. This CDR3 is 14 amino acids long. The CDR3 loop is CASSQGVSQETQYF. CDR3 coding DNA: TGCGCCAGCAGCCAAGGAGTCAGCCAAGAGACCCAGTACTTC.

The chain links TRBV15 to TRBJ2-5; no definite D call. The V gene lost 6 bases and the J gene lost 1 base, with 9 bases spanning the gap. Looked up from germline, CDR1 is LNHNV and CDR2 is YYDKDF (reference sequence). The CDR3 runs to 13 residues. In DNA, the CDR3 is TGTGCCACCAGGGGCGCGGCCCAAGAGACCCAGTACTTC. Protein sequence: CATRGAAQETQYF.

V gene TRBV4-1 combines with J gene TRBJ2-5, with TRBD1 as a possible D gene (6 bases). The CDR3 extends over 15 amino acids. Germline V gene lookup returns CDR1 MGHRA and CDR2 YSYEKL. Trimming removed 6 bases from V and 0 bases from J, with 14 bases in between. The CDR3 nucleotides are TGCGCCAGCAGTTCAAGACAGGACTACCAAGAGACCCAGTACTTC. As protein: CASSSRQDYQETQYF.